One sample yielded the 2 T cell receptor beta chains listed below, sequenced in a study of Graves' ophthalmopathy and Graves' hyperthyroidism. The sequenced template was RNA, covering the TCR beta CDR3 region. An initial RT-PCR round employing HTBI primers preceded a second-round multiplex PCR. TCRdb ran MiXCR on the multiplex PCR reads and lists one entry per CDR3 protein. This sample has hundreds of thousands of distinct CDR3 sequences, with over 40% found just once. Sequencing input: peripheral blood. The source is an adult man with Graves' ophthalmopathy.

As regards this clonotype: An end of the junction differs from the germline gene, which may be a read error. The gene calls are TRBV10-3 and TRBJ1-2; D ambiguous. The CDR3 length is 14 residues. Germline V CDR1 and CDR2: ENHRY, SYGVKD. The CDR3 bases are TGTGCCAGCAGTTACTCATCAGGTCCTATGGGCTACACCTTC. It is translated as CASSYSSGPMGYTF.

V is TRBV12-3 or TRBV12-4 and J is TRBJ1-1; TRBD1 matches at 7 bases. V trimming: 6 bases; J trimming: 4 bases; junction bases outside the gene matches: 8. This CDR3 is built from 14 residues. This chain's CDR3 is CASRKTGVSTEAFF. Written as DNA, the CDR3 is TGTGCCAGCAGAAAAACAGGGGTTAGCACTGAAGCTTTCTTT.